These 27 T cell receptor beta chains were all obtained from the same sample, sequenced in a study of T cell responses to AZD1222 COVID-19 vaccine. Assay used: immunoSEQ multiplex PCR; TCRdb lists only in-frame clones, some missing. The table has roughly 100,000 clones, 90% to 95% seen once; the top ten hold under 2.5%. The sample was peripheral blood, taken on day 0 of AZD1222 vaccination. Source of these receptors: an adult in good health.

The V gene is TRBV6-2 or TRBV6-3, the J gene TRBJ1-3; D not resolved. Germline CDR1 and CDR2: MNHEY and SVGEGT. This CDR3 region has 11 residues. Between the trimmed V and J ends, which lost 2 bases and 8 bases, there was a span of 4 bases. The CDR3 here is CASSYGYTIYF. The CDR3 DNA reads TGTGCCAGCAGTTACGGATACACCATATATTTT.

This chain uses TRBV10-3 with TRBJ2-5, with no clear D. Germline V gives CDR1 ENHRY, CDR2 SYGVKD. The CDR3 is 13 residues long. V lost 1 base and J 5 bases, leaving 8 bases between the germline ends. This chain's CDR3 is CAISELGRETQYF. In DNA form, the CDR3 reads TGTGCCATCAGTGAGTTGGGTCGGGAGACCCAGTACTTC.

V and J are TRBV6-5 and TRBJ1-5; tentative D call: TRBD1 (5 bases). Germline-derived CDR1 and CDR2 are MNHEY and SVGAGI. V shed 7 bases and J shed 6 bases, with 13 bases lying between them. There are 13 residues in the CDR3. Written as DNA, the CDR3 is TGTGCCAGCAACCAAGGGGTCGGTCAGCCCCAGCATTTT. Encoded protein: CASNQGVGQPQHF.

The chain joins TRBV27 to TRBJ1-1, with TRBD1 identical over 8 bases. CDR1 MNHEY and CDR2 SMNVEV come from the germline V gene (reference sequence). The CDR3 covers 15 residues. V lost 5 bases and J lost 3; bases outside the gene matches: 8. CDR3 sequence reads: CASSKQGGLYTEAFF. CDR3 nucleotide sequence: TGTGCCAGCAGTAAACAGGGGGGGCTCTACACTGAAGCTTTCTTT.

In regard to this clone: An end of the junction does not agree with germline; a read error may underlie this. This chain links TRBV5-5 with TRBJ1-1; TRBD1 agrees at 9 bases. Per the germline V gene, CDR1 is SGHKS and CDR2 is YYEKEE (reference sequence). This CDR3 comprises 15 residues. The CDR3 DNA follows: TGTGCCAGCAGCTCTAGTGGGACAGGGAACACTGTAGCTTTCTTT. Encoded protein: CASSSSGTGNTVAFF.

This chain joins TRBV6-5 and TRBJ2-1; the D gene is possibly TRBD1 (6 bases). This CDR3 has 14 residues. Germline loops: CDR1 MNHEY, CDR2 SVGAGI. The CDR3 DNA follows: TGTGCAAGCGACGGACAGAACTTTTACAATGAGCAGTTCTTC. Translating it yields CASDGQNFYNEQFF.

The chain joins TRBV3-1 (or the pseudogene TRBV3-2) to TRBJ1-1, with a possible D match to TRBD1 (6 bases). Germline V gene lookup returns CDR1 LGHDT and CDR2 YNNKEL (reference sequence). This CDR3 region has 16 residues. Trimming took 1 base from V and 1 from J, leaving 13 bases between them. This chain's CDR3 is CASSQVQGIQNTEAFF. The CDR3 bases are TGTGCCAGCAGCCAAGTACAGGGCATACAGAACACTGAAGCTTTCTTT.

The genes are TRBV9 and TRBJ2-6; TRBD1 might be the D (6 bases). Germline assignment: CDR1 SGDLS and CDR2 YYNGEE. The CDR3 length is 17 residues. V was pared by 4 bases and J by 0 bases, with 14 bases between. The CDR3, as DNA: TGTGCCAGCAGCCCTTGGGGGCGGTCCTCTGGGGCCAACGTCCTGACTTTC. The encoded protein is CASSPWGRSSGANVLTF.

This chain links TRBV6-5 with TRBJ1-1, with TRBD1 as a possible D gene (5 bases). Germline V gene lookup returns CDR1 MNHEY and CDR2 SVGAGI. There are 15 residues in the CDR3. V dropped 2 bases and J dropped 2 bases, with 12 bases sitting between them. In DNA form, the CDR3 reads TGTGCCAGCAGTTACCCGGGGACGGGCAACACTGAAGCTTTCTTT. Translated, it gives CASSYPGTGNTEAFF.

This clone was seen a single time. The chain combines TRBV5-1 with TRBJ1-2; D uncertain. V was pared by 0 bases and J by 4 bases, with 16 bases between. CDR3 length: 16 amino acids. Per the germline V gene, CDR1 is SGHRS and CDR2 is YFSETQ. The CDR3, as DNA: TGCGCCAGCAGCTTGGACACCAACCCCCGGGGCTATGGCTACACCTTC. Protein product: CASSLDTNPRGYGYTF.

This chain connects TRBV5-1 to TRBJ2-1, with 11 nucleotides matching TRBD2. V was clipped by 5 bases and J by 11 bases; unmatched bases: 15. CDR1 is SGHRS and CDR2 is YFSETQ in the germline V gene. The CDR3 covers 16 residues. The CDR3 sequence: CASRSPTGLAAEKQFF. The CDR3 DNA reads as TGCGCCAGCAGGTCACCAACGGGACTAGCGGCGGAGAAGCAGTTCTTC.

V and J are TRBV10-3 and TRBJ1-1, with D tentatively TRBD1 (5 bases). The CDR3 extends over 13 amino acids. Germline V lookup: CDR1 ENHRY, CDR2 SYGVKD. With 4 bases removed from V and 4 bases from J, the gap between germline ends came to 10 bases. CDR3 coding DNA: TGTGCCATCAGTGGGGTGGGGGGCACTGAAGCTTTCTTT. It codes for CAISGVGGTEAFF.

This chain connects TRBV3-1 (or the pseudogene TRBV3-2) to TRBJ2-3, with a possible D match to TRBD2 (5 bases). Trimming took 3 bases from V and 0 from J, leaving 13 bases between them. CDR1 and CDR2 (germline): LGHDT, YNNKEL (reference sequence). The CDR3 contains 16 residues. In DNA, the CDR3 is TGTGCCAGCAGCCAGGGAGAGGACTGGAGCACAGATACGCAGTATTTT. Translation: CASSQGEDWSTDTQYF.

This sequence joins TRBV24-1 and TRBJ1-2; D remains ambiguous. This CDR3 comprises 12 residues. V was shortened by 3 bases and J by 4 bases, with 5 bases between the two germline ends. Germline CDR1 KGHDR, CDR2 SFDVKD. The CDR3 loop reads CATSDTIYGYTF. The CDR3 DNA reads TGTGCCACCAGTGATACCATCTATGGCTACACCTTC.

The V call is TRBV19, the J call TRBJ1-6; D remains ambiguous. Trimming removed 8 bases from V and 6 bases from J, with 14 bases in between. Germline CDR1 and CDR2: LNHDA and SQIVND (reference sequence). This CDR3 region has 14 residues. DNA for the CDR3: TGTGCCAGTCGGCGCATTGAGGGTAATTCACCCCTCCACTTT. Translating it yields CASRRIEGNSPLHF.

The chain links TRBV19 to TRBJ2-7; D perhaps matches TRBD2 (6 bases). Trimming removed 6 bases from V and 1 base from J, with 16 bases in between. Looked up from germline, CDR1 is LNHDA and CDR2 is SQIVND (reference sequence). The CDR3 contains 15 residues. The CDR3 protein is CASRYRERASYEQYF. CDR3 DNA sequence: TGTGCCAGTAGGTACCGGGAGAGAGCTTCCTACGAGCAGTACTTC.

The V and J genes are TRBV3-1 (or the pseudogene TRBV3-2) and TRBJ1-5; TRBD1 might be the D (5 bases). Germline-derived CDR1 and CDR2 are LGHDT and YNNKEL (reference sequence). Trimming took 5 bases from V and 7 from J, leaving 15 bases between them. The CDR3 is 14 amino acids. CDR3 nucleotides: TGTGCCAGCAGCAAAAGGGGAGGCGGGCAGCCCCAGCATTTT. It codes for CASSKRGGGQPQHF.

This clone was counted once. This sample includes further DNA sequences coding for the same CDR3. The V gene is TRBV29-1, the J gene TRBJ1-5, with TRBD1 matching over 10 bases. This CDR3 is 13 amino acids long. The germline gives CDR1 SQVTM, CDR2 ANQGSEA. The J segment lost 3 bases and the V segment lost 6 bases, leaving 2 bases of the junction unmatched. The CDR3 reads CSVGQGDNQPQHF. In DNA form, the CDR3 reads TGCAGCGTCGGACAGGGGGACAATCAGCCCCAGCATTTT.

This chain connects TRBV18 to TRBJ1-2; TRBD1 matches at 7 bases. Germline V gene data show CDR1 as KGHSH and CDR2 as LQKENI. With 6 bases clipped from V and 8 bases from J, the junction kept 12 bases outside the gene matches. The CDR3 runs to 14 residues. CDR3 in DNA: TGTGCCAGCTCGGCTGGACAGGCAGACTGGGGCTACACCTTC. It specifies CASSAGQADWGYTF.

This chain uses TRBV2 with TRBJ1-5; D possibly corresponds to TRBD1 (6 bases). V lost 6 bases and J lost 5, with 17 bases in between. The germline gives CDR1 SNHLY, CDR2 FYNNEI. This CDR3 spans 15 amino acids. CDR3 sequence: CASSDPGRGDQPQHF. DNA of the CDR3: TGTGCCAGCAGCGACCCGGGCAGGGGAGATCAGCCCCAGCATTTT.

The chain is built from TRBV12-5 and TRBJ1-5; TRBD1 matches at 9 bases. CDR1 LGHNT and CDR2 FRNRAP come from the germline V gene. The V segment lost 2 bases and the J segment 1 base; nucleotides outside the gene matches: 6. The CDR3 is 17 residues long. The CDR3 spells CASGLTRTGDSNQPQHF. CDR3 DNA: TGTGCTAGTGGTTTGACCCGGACAGGGGACAGCAATCAGCCCCAGCATTTT.

The CDR3 loop reads CASSRGLADGKTQYF. CDR3 nucleotide sequence: TGTGCCAGCAGCCGGGGACTAGCGGACGGGAAGACCCAGTACTTC. The rearrangement links TRBV3-1 (or the pseudogene TRBV3-2) to TRBJ2-5, with 11 bases aligning to TRBD2. V lost 4 bases to trimming and J lost 6 bases; unmatched junction nucleotides: 7. Germline CDR1 reads LGHDT; CDR2 reads YNNKEL (reference sequence). CDR3 length equals 15 residues.

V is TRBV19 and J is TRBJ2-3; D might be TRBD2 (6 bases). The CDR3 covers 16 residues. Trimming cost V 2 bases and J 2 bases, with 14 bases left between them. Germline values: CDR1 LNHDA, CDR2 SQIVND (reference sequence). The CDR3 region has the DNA TGTGCCAGTAGTATAATGGGGGGAGGACCCACAGATACGCAGTATTTT. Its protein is CASSIMGGGPTDTQYF.

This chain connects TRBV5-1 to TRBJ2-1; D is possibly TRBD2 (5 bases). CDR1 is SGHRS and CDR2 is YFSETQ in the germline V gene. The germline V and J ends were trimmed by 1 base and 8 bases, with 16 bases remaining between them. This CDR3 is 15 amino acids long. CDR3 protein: CASSLTTAGGHEQFF. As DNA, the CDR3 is TGCGCCAGCAGCTTGACTACGGCCGGCGGGCATGAGCAGTTCTTC.

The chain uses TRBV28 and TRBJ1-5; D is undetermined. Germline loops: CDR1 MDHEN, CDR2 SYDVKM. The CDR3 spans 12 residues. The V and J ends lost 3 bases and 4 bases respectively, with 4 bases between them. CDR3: CASSFWNQPQHF. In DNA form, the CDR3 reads TGTGCCAGCAGTTTCTGGAATCAGCCCCAGCATTTT.

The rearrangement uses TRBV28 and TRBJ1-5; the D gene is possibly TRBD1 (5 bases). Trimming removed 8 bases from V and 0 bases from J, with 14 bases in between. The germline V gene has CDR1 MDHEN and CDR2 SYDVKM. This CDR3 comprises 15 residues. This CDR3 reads CASGSGGYSNQPQHF. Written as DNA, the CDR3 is TGTGCCAGCGGCTCGGGGGGGTATAGCAATCAGCCCCAGCATTTT.

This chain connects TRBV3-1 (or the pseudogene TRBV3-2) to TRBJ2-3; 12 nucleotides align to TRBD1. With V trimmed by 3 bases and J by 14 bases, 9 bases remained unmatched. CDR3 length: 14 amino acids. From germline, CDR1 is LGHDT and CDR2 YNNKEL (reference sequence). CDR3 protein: CASSQPDRDRGPYF. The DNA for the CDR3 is TGTGCCAGCAGCCAGCCCGACCGGGACAGGGGGCCGTATTTT.